Below are 15 T cell receptor beta chains sequenced from a single sample in a study of blood T cells in healthy people across ages. PCR was performed a second time for roughly 7 to 12 cycles using a sample-barcoded 5' primer and a J-beta primer mix. TCRdb itself ran the 5' RACE reads through MiXCR, one entry per CDR3 protein. Of hundreds of thousands of distinct CDR3 sequences in the sample, about 28% were seen once. Sequencing input: blood. The receptor source for this set is a woman of 80 years or more in good health.

This clonotype was observed many times. The V and J genes are TRBV28 and TRBJ1-4, with a weak D call TRBD1 (5 bases). The ends were cut back, 4 bases at V and 3 bases at J, with 12 bases in the middle. The CDR3 is 15 residues long. Germline CDR1 reads MDHEN; CDR2 reads SYDVKM. The CDR3 loop is CASSSGTLPNEKLFF. The CDR3 bases are TGTGCCAGCAGTTCCGGGACGCTTCCTAATGAAAAACTGTTTTTT.

The V call is TRBV27, the J call TRBJ1-4; D uncertain. V dropped 5 bases and J dropped 0 bases, with 10 bases sitting between them. Germline-derived CDR1 and CDR2 are MNHEY and SMNVEV (reference sequence). The CDR3 has 15 residues. CDR3 sequence: CASSPFYATNEKLFF. DNA for the CDR3: TGTGCCAGCAGTCCCTTTTATGCAACTAATGAAAAACTGTTTTTT.

This clonotype was counted ten times or more. This chain links TRBV20-1 with TRBJ2-7; TRBD1 aligns across 10 bases. CDR3 length: 16 residues. Trimming removed 7 bases from V and 2 bases from J; junction bases left unmatched: 14. CDR1 and CDR2 from the germline V gene are DFQATT and SNEGSKA (reference sequence). The CDR3 region has the DNA TGCAGTGTTCCGGACAGGGGGATGGGCCTAGCCTACGAGCAGTACTTC. Its translation is CSVPDRGMGLAYEQYF.

This clonotype has at least ten counts. The chain links TRBV27 to TRBJ2-3; the D is unclear. The V gene lost 6 bases and the J gene lost 6 bases, with 10 bases spanning the gap. This CDR3 is 12 amino acids long. Germline CDR1 and CDR2: MNHEY and SMNVEV (reference sequence). The CDR3 DNA reads TGTGCCAGCAGATTTAGGGCTGATACGCAGTATTTT. Its translation: CASRFRADTQYF.

Turning to this clonotype: This CDR3 fails to terminate in the conserved phenylalanine or tryptophan, so it likely reflects a read error. The genes are TRBV7-8 and TRBJ1-4, with 7 nucleotides matching TRBD1. There are 15 residues in the CDR3. Trimming removed 5 bases from V and 7 bases from J; junction bases left unmatched: 10. Germline loops: CDR1 SGHVS, CDR2 FQNEAQ. CDR3 region: CASSPRQGPVEKLFL. CDR3 nucleotide sequence: TGTGCCAGCAGCCCGAGACAGGGCCCCGTTGAAAAACTGTTTTTG.

In the case of this clonotype: Possible read error: a much larger clone is one base away. This sequence joins TRBV5-1 and TRBJ1-2, with D maybe TRBD1 (5 bases). V was trimmed by 7 bases and J by 6 bases, leaving 28 bases between them. Germline V lookup: CDR1 SGHRS, CDR2 YFSETQ. The CDR3 extends over 17 amino acids. In DNA form, the CDR3 reads TGCGCCAGCGCCCAGGCCCTCGACTCGGGACGGCTCCATGGCTACACCTTC. Translated, it gives CASAQALDSGRLHGYTF.

Turning to this clonotype: This sequence may be a read error, since a much larger clone differs from it by one base. This rearrangement joins TRBV5-1 to TRBJ2-3, with 9 bases that match TRBD1. V lost 0 bases to trimming and J lost 3 bases; unmatched junction nucleotides: 5. Germline V gene sequence: CDR1 SGHRS, CDR2 YFSETQ. The CDR3 loop spans 16 amino acids. DNA for the CDR3: TGCGCCAGCAGCTTGGAGCGGGACAGGGTGACAGATACGCAGTATTTT. Encoded protein: CASSLERDRVTDTQYF.

Regarding this clonotype: Germline and junction disagree at one end, which may indicate a read error. The genes are TRBV4-2 and TRBJ2-5, with 9 bases fitting TRBD2. The CDR3 spans 16 residues. The V gene's germline CDR1 is LGHNA and CDR2 YNFKEQ. In DNA form, the CDR3 reads TGTGCCTGCAGCCAGCTAGCGGGACCAGGAGGTGAGACCCAGTACTTC. This sequence encodes CACSQLAGPGGETQYF.

The chain uses TRBV20-1 and TRBJ2-5; no clear D gene. The CDR3 has 17 amino acids. V lost 5 bases, J lost 2 bases, and 24 bases lay in between. CDR1 and CDR2 from the germline V gene are DFQATT and SNEGSKA (reference sequence). CDR3 loop: CSARPRRSWVGQETQYF. DNA for the CDR3: TGCAGTGCTCGACCCCGGCGGAGCTGGGTGGGACAAGAGACCCAGTACTTC.

This clonotype was counted at least ten times. This chain uses TRBV20-1 with TRBJ2-5; TRBD1 is a possible D gene (6 bases). CDR1 and CDR2 from the germline V gene are DFQATT and SNEGSKA (reference sequence). Between the trimmed V and J ends, which lost 1 base and 5 bases, there was a span of 20 bases. The CDR3 covers 16 residues. CDR3 sequence (DNA): TGCAGTGCTAGAGCCGGGGTTGGCAGGGGTGGGGAGACCCAGTACTTC. It codes for CSARAGVGRGGETQYF.

In the case of this clonotype: This may arise from a read error, as a much more abundant clone is one base away. V and J are TRBV7-2 and TRBJ1-1; unclear D gene. Germline V gene lookup returns CDR1 SGHTA and CDR2 FQGNSA. V shed 6 bases and J shed 2 bases, with 10 bases lying between them. CDR3 length: 13 residues. The CDR3: CASRVDHNTEAFF. CDR3 coding DNA: TGTGCCAGCAGGGTAGACCATAACACTGAAGCTTTCTTT.

This chain joins TRBV11-2 and TRBJ1-2; the D is unclear. In germline, CDR1 is SGHAT, CDR2 FQNNGV. V was clipped by 5 bases and J by 5 bases, with 15 bases between them. This CDR3 is 14 amino acids long. The CDR3 bases are TGTGCCAGCAGCCCTAGGGAGACCGCATATGGCTACACCTTC. Its translation is CASSPRETAYGYTF.

At least ten counts were recorded for this clonotype. This chain uses TRBV20-1 with TRBJ2-7; 13 nucleotides line up with TRBD2. The ends lost 1 base at V and 5 bases at J; junction bases unmatched: 5. Germline CDR1 reads DFQATT; CDR2 reads SNEGSKA (reference sequence). This CDR3 is 15 amino acids long. The CDR3 DNA sequence: TGCAGTGCTAGAGTCGGACTAGCGGGAGAGAACGAGCAGTACTTC. This translates into CSARVGLAGENEQYF.

This chain links TRBV7-9 with TRBJ2-5; D may be TRBD1 (8 bases). The germline gives CDR1 SEHNR, CDR2 FQNEAQ (reference sequence). The CDR3 sequence is 13 residues long. The germline V and J ends were trimmed by 8 bases and 5 bases, with 15 bases remaining between them. The CDR3 DNA reads TGTGCCAGCGGCAGCGGGACAGGCGAGACCCAGTACTTC. Protein product: CASGSGTGETQYF.

At least ten counts were recorded for this clonotype. The chain links TRBV25-1 to TRBJ2-3, with 9 positions matching TRBD2. Trimming cost V 4 bases and J 5 bases; bases outside gene matches: 7. Germline V gene lookup returns CDR1 MGHDK and CDR2 SYGVNS. This CDR3 contains 15 residues. CDR3 in amino acids: CASSVGGGAQDTQYF. The CDR3 nucleotides are TGTGCCAGCAGTGTGGGCGGGGGGGCCCAAGATACGCAGTATTTT.